Below, one TCR beta chain is given with its context. CDR1 and CDR2 from the germline V gene are SQVTM and ANQGSEA. This CDR3 region has 12 residues. The trim removed 7 bases at V and 6 bases at J, leaving 8 bases unmatched. The data are from a study of control samples from healthy donors and cancer patients. Generated by immunoSEQ multiplex PCR, the TCRdb table keeps only in-frame clones and is missing some. This table holds some 100,000 clones, about 90% found once. The rearrangement joins TRBV29-1 to TRBJ1-2; TRBD1 agrees at 7 bases. What was sequenced was blood. The receptor comes from a woman in her 50s in good health. In DNA, the CDR3 is TGCAGCGCCGATAAACAGGGGAATGGCTACACCTTC. This translates into CSADKQGNGYTF.